This T cell receptor (beta chain) was identified during a study of T cell repertoires in cytomegalovirus infection (dated by TCRdb to about 2019). Context from the whole study: Donor HLA type was relevant to the analysis, as public TCR beta signatures indicated carriage of CMV infection together with the matching HLA type.

The CDR3 holds 13 amino acids from the cysteine to the phenylalanine. The read is trimmed to its CDR3 DNA, 39 bases read in frame from base 1. V is cut by 7 bases and J by 1 base, and the space between the germline ends is 10 bases. In regard to this clonotype: Which antigen it targets is not known. No base-level quality is on record; no much larger clone is a single base apart.

The study at large found these results: In both this cohort and an independent cohort of some 370 donors, the cumulative frequency of public TCR beta family members distinguished carriers of CMV infection plus the relevant HLA type. The ex vivo response was dominated by HLA-C-restricted CMV-specific TCR beta clonotypes, which also provided the single most frequent clonotype in two of eight donors.

Sequencing was carried out with an Illumina HiSeq 1500. Starting from the raw public reads, TCRdb applied fastp trimming at Q25, assembled clones with MiXCR and retained in-frame beta chains. Rows with one shared CDR3 protein collapse into an entry with the most common genes and DNA. The sample profile shows under 850,000 distinct CDR3 sequences; roughly a third of them were found once. Of the sample, under 3% is held by the ten largest clones. This clonotype was sampled from a human donor in good health (CMV status not recorded). Some clones in this sample may be carry-over from other donors' samples. Sequencing was done on a sample of PBMCs. Recombination connected TRBV12-3 or TRBV12-4 to TRBJ1-1; the best D guess is TRBD1, with 5 bases matching. The nucleotides are TGTGCCAGCATGGCCGGGGGGAACACTGAAGCTTTCTTT. Translated, it reads CASMAGGNTEAFF.